The 32 T cell receptor beta chains presented below share a single source sample, sequenced in a study of shared clonotypes between healthy human individuals. TCRdb's table, derived via immunoSEQ multiplex PCR, lists solely in-frame clones and lacks some. The sample lists under 1,100,000 clones; around 74% were seen once. Sequenced material: memory CD4+ T cells sorted from blood. Sample subset: CD45RA-negative fraction. These receptors all stem from a man in his late teens or twenties in good health.

The chain combines TRBV7-9 with TRBJ2-5; 8 bases are a match to TRBD2. The germline V gene has CDR1 SEHNR and CDR2 FQNEAQ (reference sequence). The ends lost 6 bases at V and 3 bases at J; junction bases unmatched: 3. This CDR3 is 13 amino acids long. DNA of the CDR3: TGTGCCAGCAGATTTAGCGGGGAAGAGACCCAGTACTTC. Translating it yields CASRFSGEETQYF. The full variable domain, in which reference TRBV7-9 and TRBJ2-5 provide the parts outside the CDR3, is DTGVSQNPRHKITKRGQNVTFRCDPISEHNRLYWYRQTLGQGPEFLTYFQNEAQLEKSRLLSDRFSAERPKGSFSTLEIQRTEQGDSAMYLCASRFSGEETQYFGPGTRLLVL.

This clone has only a few counts. The chain combines TRBV30 with TRBJ2-3; D not certain. From germline, CDR1 is GTSNPN and CDR2 SVGIG (reference sequence). The CDR3 totals 12 residues. V dropped 2 bases and J dropped 4 bases, with 7 bases sitting between them. CDR3 DNA sequence: TGTGCCTGGAGTCTCCGGGCAGATACGCAGTATTTT. Protein sequence: CAWSLRADTQYF.

This clone was recorded once. The chain uses TRBV5-1 and TRBJ2-1, with 7 bases identical to TRBD1. CDR1 and CDR2 from the germline V gene are SGHRS and YFSETQ. The CDR3 spans 17 residues. V dropped 2 bases and J dropped 0; count of bases not matched to a gene: 8. The CDR3 here is CASSFLQGPRSYNEQFF. The CDR3 coding sequence is TGCGCCAGCAGCTTCCTACAGGGGCCTCGCTCCTACAATGAGCAGTTCTTC.

This clone was detected once. The chain carries TRBV10-3 and TRBJ2-1; TRBD2 agrees at 12 bases. CDR1 is ENHRY, CDR2 SYGVKD, per germline. The V segment lost 4 bases and the J segment 6 bases; nucleotides outside the gene matches: 4. The CDR3 is 15 amino acids. CDR3 in amino acids: CAISAPTSGSNEQFF. The CDR3 coding sequence is TGTGCCATCAGTGCCCCGACTAGCGGGAGCAATGAGCAGTTCTTC.

The CDR3 loop is CAIKGPDTQYF. The DNA of the CDR3 is TGTGCCATCAAAGGGCCAGATACGCAGTATTTT. The V call is TRBV7-8, the J call TRBJ2-3, with no clear D. V gave up 10 bases and J gave up 4 bases, with 9 bases separating them. Germline V CDR1 and CDR2: SGHVS, FQNEAQ. This CDR3 is 11 amino acids long.

This clone was recorded a few times. V and J are TRBV10-3 and TRBJ1-1; D may be TRBD1 (5 bases). V was cut by 7 bases and J by 1 base, with 13 bases left in between. Germline lookup yields CDR1 ENHRY and CDR2 SYGVKD. This CDR3 spans 14 amino acids. The DNA of the CDR3 is TGTGCCATCAATGGAGGGGCAGAGAACACTGAAGCTTTCTTT. It encodes CAINGGAENTEAFF.

The gene calls are TRBV29-1 and TRBJ2-1; the D gene is possibly TRBD2 (5 bases). The V end lost 7 bases, the J end lost 10 bases, and 11 bases lay between the germline ends. The CDR3 loop spans 10 amino acids. Germline loops: CDR1 SQVTM, CDR2 ANQGSEA. In DNA form, the CDR3 reads TGCAGCGGGCGGGTTAGGGAGCAGTTCTTC. It codes for CSGRVREQFF.

V gene TRBV14 combines with J gene TRBJ2-3; 9 bases fit TRBD2. CDR1 is SGHDN and CDR2 is FVKESK in the germline V gene. CDR3 length: 17 residues. V lost 1 base, J lost 7 bases, and 12 bases stayed unmatched. CDR3 DNA sequence: TGTGCCAGCAGCCAAGCAAGGGGTAGCGGGAGATCGAATACGCAGTATTTT. Protein: CASSQARGSGRSNTQYF.

V and J are TRBV5-4 and TRBJ1-6, with D unresolved. The V and J ends lost 1 base and 7 bases respectively, with 6 bases between them. The germline V gene encodes CDR1 SGHNT and CDR2 YYREEE (reference sequence). The CDR3 sequence is 13 residues long. The CDR3 sequence is CASSLTRNSPLHF. The DNA of the CDR3 is TGTGCCAGCAGCTTGACGCGGAATTCACCCCTCCACTTT.

The chain employs TRBV6-1 and TRBJ2-5; TRBD2 matches 9 bases. The DNA end is a closer match to TRBJ2-7, so the J assignment may be wrong. The germline V gene encodes CDR1 MNHNS and CDR2 SASEGT. The CDR3 extends over 15 amino acids. The CDR3 nucleotides are TGTGCCAGCAGTGAGCGGAGCGGGGGGCCCTACGAGCAGTACTTC. Its protein is CASSERSGGPYEQYF.

The rearrangement joins TRBV30 to TRBJ2-1; 12 nucleotides match TRBD2. The CDR3 extends over 18 amino acids. The germline V gene has CDR1 GTSNPN and CDR2 SVGIG (reference sequence). The J segment lost 6 bases and the V segment lost 0 bases, leaving 12 bases of the junction unmatched. The CDR3 region has the DNA TGTGCCTGGAGTGTACGGGCTAGCGGGGGGGCGAGGGTCAATGAGCAGTTCTTC. It encodes CAWSVRASGGARVNEQFF.

This chain joins TRBV10-3 and TRBJ2-5, with D unclear. Germline V gene sequence: CDR1 ENHRY, CDR2 SYGVKD. The CDR3 consists of 14 residues. Trimming cost V 8 bases and J 0 bases, with 13 bases left between them. CDR3: CAIREARDQETQYF. As DNA, the CDR3 is TGTGCCATCCGAGAGGCCAGAGACCAAGAGACCCAGTACTTC.

As DNA, the CDR3 is TGTGCCAGCTCACCAATCAGCAATCAGCCCCAGCATTTT. This codes for CASSPISNQPQHF. The V call is TRBV18, the J call TRBJ1-5; D call uncertain. V shed 2 bases and J shed 1 base, with 3 bases lying between them. Germline V gene data show CDR1 as KGHSH and CDR2 as LQKENI. The CDR3 length is 13 residues. Supplemented by reference TRBV18 and TRBJ1-5, the full variable domain reads NAGVMQNPRHLVRRRGQEARLRCSPMKGHSHVYWYRQLPEEGLKFMVYLQKENIIDESGMPKERFSAEFPKEGPSILRIQQVVRGDSAAYFCASSPISNQPQHFGDGTRLSIL.

The rearrangement joins TRBV7-9 to TRBJ2-2; tentatively, D is TRBD1 (6 bases). There are 14 residues in the CDR3. The ends were cut back, 4 bases at V and 2 bases at J, with 8 bases in the middle. Germline CDR1 reads SEHNR; CDR2 reads FQNEAQ (reference sequence). This chain's CDR3 is CASSSGHNTGELFF. CDR3 nucleotides: TGTGCCAGCAGCTCGGGACATAACACCGGGGAGCTGTTTTTT.

The V gene is TRBV28, the J gene TRBJ2-1, with TRBD1 matching over 7 bases. V gave up 3 bases and J gave up 2 bases; unmatched junction bases: 4. CDR1 is MDHEN and CDR2 is SYDVKM in the germline V gene. The CDR3 totals 15 residues. Written as DNA, the CDR3 is TGTGCCAGCAGTTTTCTAGGGGGCACCTACAATGAGCAGTTCTTC. It yields the protein CASSFLGGTYNEQFF.

The chain has TRBV7-2 and TRBJ2-7; TRBD2 agrees at 8 bases. This CDR3 has 13 residues. Germline V gives CDR1 SGHTA, CDR2 FQGNSA. Germline trimming cut 6 bases from V and 3 bases from J; bases unmatched to any gene: 4. CDR3: CASSSLAGYEQYF. The CDR3 bases are TGTGCCAGCAGTAGCCTAGCGGGCTACGAGCAGTACTTC. Using reference TRBV7-2 and TRBJ2-7 for the parts outside the CDR3, the full variable domain is GAGVSQSPSNKVTEKGKDVELRCDPISGHTALYWYRQSLGQGLEFLIYFQGNSAPDKSGLPSDRFSAERTGGSVSTLTIQRTQQEDSAVYLCASSSLAGYEQYFGPGTRLTVT.

The chain couples TRBV15 to TRBJ2-1; D is unclear. The CDR3 extends over 13 amino acids. Trimming left V 0 bases short and J 9 bases short, with 9 bases between. Germline CDR1 LNHNV, CDR2 YYDKDF (reference sequence). The CDR3 DNA reads TGTGCCACCAGCAGAGATCCGGGCGTTGAGCAGTTCTTC. Its translation is CATSRDPGVEQFF.

The chain combines TRBV2 with TRBJ2-3; D call uncertain. The CDR3 totals 11 residues. Trimming left V 5 bases short and J 6 bases short, with 6 bases between. The germline V gene encodes CDR1 SNHLY and CDR2 FYNNEI. The CDR3 DNA reads as TGTGCCAGCAGTTTTGGGGATACGCAGTATTTT. It yields the protein CASSFGDTQYF.

The CDR3 is CASSYWNRWGHEAFF. CDR3 in DNA: TGTGCCAGCAGTTACTGGAACAGGTGGGGCCATGAAGCTTTCTTT. The rearrangement uses TRBV6-6 and TRBJ1-1, with D tentatively TRBD1 (5 bases). The CDR3 contains 15 residues. Germline-derived CDR1 and CDR2 are MNHNY and SVGAGI (reference sequence). V was trimmed by 1 base and J by 7 bases, leaving 16 bases between them.

The rearrangement links TRBV18 to TRBJ1-5; no definite D call. CDR1 and CDR2 (germline): KGHSH, LQKENI. This CDR3 contains 14 residues. V was pared by 2 bases and J by 3 bases, with 8 bases between. CDR3 nucleotides: TGTGCCAGCTCACCAAGGGAGGTCAATCAGCCCCAGCATTTT. This encodes CASSPREVNQPQHF.

CDR3 residues: CASSRQGYYGYTF. The CDR3 coding sequence is TGTGCCAGCAGCCGACAAGGGTACTATGGCTACACCTTC. The chain joins TRBV28 to TRBJ1-2, with D uncertain. V lost 6 bases and J 3 bases, leaving 11 bases between the germline ends. CDR1 and CDR2 from the germline V gene are MDHEN and SYDVKM. The CDR3 runs to 13 residues.

V is TRBV27 and J is TRBJ2-7; 8 bases line up with TRBD2. With 7 bases clipped from V and 2 bases from J, the junction kept 7 bases outside the gene matches. CDR1 MNHEY and CDR2 SMNVEV come from the germline V gene (reference sequence). CDR3 length: 14 amino acids. The CDR3 sequence is CASTPGGAAYEQYF. CDR3 bases: TGTGCCAGCACCCCCGGGGGGGCAGCCTACGAGCAGTACTTC.

The chain couples TRBV6-6 to TRBJ1-5; weak D call: TRBD1 (5 bases). Germline-derived CDR1 and CDR2 are MNHNY and SVGAGI (reference sequence). The CDR3 covers 14 residues. The germline V and J ends were trimmed by 3 bases and 2 bases, with 8 bases remaining between them. For the CDR3, the DNA is TGTGCCAGCAGTTATAGAGGGGGCAATCAGCCCCAGCATTTT. Its translation is CASSYRGGNQPQHF.

CDR3 protein: CSVEDWGTGRNEQFF. CDR3 nucleotide sequence: TGCAGCGTTGAAGATTGGGGGACAGGGCGCAATGAGCAGTTCTTC. The chain is built from TRBV29-1 and TRBJ2-1, with 9 positions matching TRBD1. The CDR3 runs to 15 residues. Losses at the gene ends were 0 bases for V and 6 bases for J; bases not matched to a gene: 6. The germline V gene encodes CDR1 SQVTM and CDR2 ANQGSEA.

The rearrangement joins TRBV6-6 to TRBJ2-7; a possible D gene is TRBD2 (6 bases). Between the trimmed V and J ends, which lost 7 bases and 3 bases, there was a span of 13 bases. This CDR3 has 13 amino acids. From germline, CDR1 is MNHNY and CDR2 SVGAGI (reference sequence). As DNA, the CDR3 is TGTGCCAGCAAAGAAGGGACTTTCTACGAGCAGTACTTC. This encodes CASKEGTFYEQYF.

This clone was recorded once. The rearrangement links TRBV6-1 to TRBJ2-3; tentative D call: TRBD2 (8 bases). Trimming removed 7 bases from V and 1 base from J, with 12 bases in between. Germline V CDR1 and CDR2: MNHNS, SASEGT. This CDR3 region has 14 residues. The CDR3 spells CASKRGTGTDTQYF. CDR3 DNA sequence: TGTGCCAGCAAGCGGGGGACAGGCACAGATACGCAGTATTTT.

This sequence joins TRBV30 and TRBJ1-1; 9 bases align to TRBD1. This CDR3 is 14 amino acids long. CDR1 GTSNPN and CDR2 SVGIG come from the germline V gene (reference sequence). V shed 4 bases and J 4 bases; nucleotides not matched to a gene: 7. This CDR3 is CAWTYRGRPTEAFF. The CDR3 nucleotides read TGTGCCTGGACCTACAGGGGGCGGCCCACTGAAGCTTTCTTT.

This sequence joins TRBV10-3 and TRBJ1-2, with D uncertain. The germline V and J ends were trimmed by 0 bases and 6 bases, with 17 bases remaining between them. Germline CDR1 reads ENHRY; CDR2 reads SYGVKD. This CDR3 comprises 16 residues. CDR3 nucleotides: TGTGCCATCAGTGAGTCGATAGTAGGGAGGGCAAATGGCTACACCTTC. Its protein product is CAISESIVGRANGYTF.

V gene TRBV29-1 combines with J gene TRBJ2-7; tentatively, D is TRBD1 (5 bases). V was shortened by 6 bases and J by 0 bases, with 12 bases between the two germline ends. CDR1 is SQVTM and CDR2 is ANQGSEA in the germline V gene. The CDR3 sequence is 13 residues long. CDR3: CSVYETASYEQYF. CDR3 bases: TGCAGCGTCTATGAGACAGCCTCCTACGAGCAGTACTTC.

The chain combines TRBV5-1 with TRBJ1-1, with unresolved D. The CDR3 has 16 residues. The germline V gene encodes CDR1 SGHRS and CDR2 YFSETQ. The germline V and J ends were trimmed by 0 bases and 0 bases, with 12 bases remaining between them. Written as DNA, the CDR3 is TGCGCCAGCAGCTTGGTCCCGGGTGATTTGAACACTGAAGCTTTCTTT. Protein: CASSLVPGDLNTEAFF.

The J gene is TRBJ2-1, the V gene TRBV7-2; no definite D call. The V gene's germline CDR1 is SGHTA and CDR2 FQGNSA. The CDR3 runs to 14 residues. The V and J ends lost 1 base and 7 bases respectively, with 11 bases between them. CDR3 nucleotide sequence: TGTGCCAGCAGCTTAGACGGCGGTGGAAATGAGCAGTTCTTC. As protein: CASSLDGGGNEQFF. Combining the CDR3 with reference TRBV7-2 and TRBJ2-1 gives the whole variable domain GAGVSQSPSNKVTEKGKDVELRCDPISGHTALYWYRQSLGQGLEFLIYFQGNSAPDKSGLPSDRFSAERTGGSVSTLTIQRTQQEDSAVYLCASSLDGGGNEQFFGPGTRLTVL.

This clone appeared once. The chain recombines TRBV4-2 with TRBJ2-3, with TRBD2 matching 8 bases. The junction had 3 bases not matched to a gene; V was cut back by 0 bases and J by 1 base. CDR1 and CDR2 (germline): LGHNA, YNFKEQ. The CDR3 totals 16 residues. CDR3 residues: CASSQEATSGTDTQYF. The CDR3 bases are TGTGCCAGCAGCCAAGAGGCGACTAGCGGCACAGATACGCAGTATTTT.